Here is one T cell receptor beta chain with its context. These data belong to a study of T-cell memory formation after mild COVID-19. Study as a whole: Across donors, TCR clusters were largely donor specific.

The germline gives CDR1 SGHRS, CDR2 YFSETQ. V was pared by 6 bases and J by 2 bases, with 14 bases between. This CDR3 has 14 residues. Employing constant-segment primers, 5'RACE generated TCR alpha and TCR beta cDNA libraries bearing sample barcodes and UMIs. TCRdb analysed the 5' RACE reads with MiXCR anew, one entry per CDR3 protein. The repertoire has about 270,000 distinct CDR3 sequences, roughly 16% of them found once; the top ten carry 23%. The sample taken for sequencing was PBMCs or a T cell subset sorted from them (not recorded which). The chain links TRBV5-1 to TRBJ2-5; D is perhaps TRBD1 (6 bases). The receptor was isolated from a man between 18 and 35 years old who had mild COVID-19 (a few samples of this study predate the infection). Cell type and time point are not known. The CDR3 DNA is TGCGCCAGCAAATTCGGACAGACGCAAGAGACCCAGTACTTC. Residues: CASKFGQTQETQYF.